This passage covers 5 T cell receptor beta chains from one sample sequenced in a study of blood T cell repertoires in COVID-19. Libraries were prepared by immunoSEQ multiplex PCR; TCRdb keeps only in-frame clonotypes and omits some of them. The sample carries 120,000 to 150,000 clones, 88% recorded once. The sequencing sample was made of peripheral blood. These receptor sequences come from a man between 50 and 59 years old with active or convalescent COVID-19.

J is TRBJ2-2 and V is TRBV11-3; D gene unclear. V lost 0 bases and J 5 bases, leaving 4 bases between the germline ends. Germline-derived CDR1 and CDR2 are SGHNT and YENEEA. The CDR3 runs to 13 residues. This chain's CDR3 is CASSLERTGELFF. The CDR3 nucleotides are TGTGCCAGCAGCTTAGAACGGACCGGGGAGCTGTTTTTT.

The chain couples TRBV12-3 or TRBV12-4 to TRBJ1-6; perhaps TRBD1 as D (5 bases). The CDR3 runs to 12 residues. The V end lost 4 bases, the J end lost 9 bases, and 7 bases lay between the germline ends. The CDR3 loop is CASSSGSSPLHF. The CDR3 nucleotides are TGTGCCAGCAGTTCAGGGTCTTCACCCCTCCACTTT.

The CDR3 DNA is TGTGCCAGCAGCGCGACAGGGAGTTACACCGGGGAGCTGTTTTTT. Translated, it gives CASSATGSYTGELFF. This sequence joins TRBV7-2 and TRBJ2-2; TRBD1 matches at 7 bases. The CDR3 is 15 residues long. V lost 5 bases to trimming and J lost 3 bases; unmatched junction nucleotides: 6. Germline CDR1 is SGHTA and CDR2 is FQGNSA.

The chain employs TRBV6-1 and TRBJ1-2, with 8 nucleotides matching TRBD1. The CDR3 has 15 amino acids. Looked up from germline, CDR1 is MNHNS and CDR2 is SASEGT. Losses at the gene ends were 2 bases for V and 8 bases for J; bases not matched to a gene: 10. The CDR3 loop is CASSESRTGWAGYTF. The CDR3 DNA sequence: TGTGCCAGCAGTGAAAGTAGGACAGGGTGGGCGGGCTACACCTTC.

The rearrangement links TRBV9 to TRBJ1-6; no firm D call. The germline V and J ends were trimmed by 4 bases and 6 bases, with 20 bases remaining between them. This CDR3 has 17 residues. Germline CDR1 is SGDLS and CDR2 is YYNGEE. CDR3 DNA sequence: TGTGCCAGCAGCTGGAGGGCTAACGGAAGCCGTAATTCACCCCTCCACTTT. Its protein product is CASSWRANGSRNSPLHF. Combining the CDR3 with reference TRBV9 and TRBJ1-6 gives the whole variable domain DSGVTQTPKHLITATGQRVTLRCSPRSGDLSVYWYQQSLDQGLQFLIQYYNGEERAKGNILERFSAQQFPDLHSELNLSSLELGDSALYFCASSWRANGSRNSPLHFGNGTRLTVT.